These T cell receptor beta chains were read from a single sample in a study of CD8 T cells in Susac syndrome. TCRdb processed the immunoSEQ multiplex PCR reads anew with MiXCR; each CDR3 protein has one entry. This sample carries 100,000 to 150,000 distinct CDR3 sequences, just under 95% of them seen once, and the ten largest clones take 0.2% to 0.25%. Input material: CD8+ T cells from PBMCs. These receptors came from a human donor with Susac syndrome. Both conserved end residues are part of each CDR3. A D gene is named only where the DNA matches it firmly. Rows may omit the clone size; those that give it use once, few, many or a size class.

TRBV7-2	TRBJ2-7	.	TRBD1	CASSPRDRGVGEQYF	TGTGCCAGCAGCCCAAGGGACAGGGGGGTTGGAGAGCAGTACTTC
TRBV12-5	TRBJ2-5	.	TRBD2	CASGLVLGRGRAETQYF	TGTGCTAGTGGTTTGGTCCTCGGCCGGGGGAGGGCGGAGACCCAGTACTTC
TRBV3-1	TRBJ2-3	once	TRBD2	CASSQGSAGAPAPDTQYF	TGTGCCAGCAGCCAAGGATCAGCGGGGGCCCCCGCCCCAGATACGCAGTATTTT
TRBV15	TRBJ1-2	.	.	CATSRDRPGRNYGYTF	TGTGCCACCAGCAGAGATCGGCCAGGGCGAAACTATGGCTACACCTTC
TRBV6-4	TRBJ2-1	.	.	CASKYNEQFF	TGTGCCAGCAAATACAATGAGCAGTTCTTC
TRBV13	TRBJ2-7	.	TRBD1	CASSSRGQGLAYEQYF	TGTGCCAGCAGCTCCAGAGGACAGGGCTTAGCCTACGAGCAGTACTTC
TRBV20-1	TRBJ1-1	.	TRBD1	CSARDRGTGGTEAFF	TGCAGTGCTAGAGATCGGGGGACAGGGGGCACTGAAGCTTTCTTT
TRBV6-5	TRBJ2-2	.	.	CASRQTGMAGELFF	TGTGCCAGCAGACAAACAGGGATGGCCGGGGAGCTGTTTTTT
TRBV29-1	TRBJ1-1	.	.	CSVFVTEAFF	TGCAGCGTTTTTGTTACTGAAGCTTTCTTT
TRBV20-1	TRBJ1-1	.	TRBD1	CSAEGQGDTGTEAFF	TGCAGTGCTGAGGGACAGGGGGATACGGGCACTGAAGCTTTCTTT
TRBV12-3/TRBV12-4	TRBJ1-2	.	TRBD1	CASSPEDRRTGYTF	TGTGCCAGCAGTCCCGAGGACAGGAGGACTGGCTACACCTTC
TRBV28	TRBJ2-3	once	.	CASSFRLQGDTQYF	TGTGCCAGCAGTTTCCGGCTCCAGGGCGATACGCAGTATTTT
TRBV7-7	TRBJ2-3	.	.	CASSLLPTDTQYF	TGTGCTAGCAGCCTCCTTCCGACAGATACGCAGTATTTT
TRBV7-9	TRBJ2-5	.	.	CASSLGAEFPPETQYF	TGTGCCAGCAGCTTAGGGGCGGAATTCCCCCCAGAGACCCAGTACTTC
TRBV12-3/TRBV12-4	TRBJ1-2	.	.	CASRSKGLGDYGYTF	TGTGCCAGCAGGAGCAAAGGATTAGGGGACTATGGCTACACCTTC
TRBV30	TRBJ2-7	.	.	CAWAVGGGEQYF	TGTGCCTGGGCCGTGGGGGGCGGGGAGCAGTACTTC
TRBV20-1	TRBJ2-1	.	.	CSATRTKYNEQFF	TGCAGTGCTACCAGGACGAAGTACAATGAGCAGTTCTTC
TRBV14	TRBJ2-1	.	TRBD2	CASSQPGLAGYNEQFF	TGTGCCAGCAGCCAACCGGGACTAGCGGGATACAATGAGCAGTTCTTC
TRBV20-1	TRBJ1-1	.	.	CSAHDMPREDTEAFF	TGCAGTGCTCACGATATGCCCCGCGAGGACACTGAAGCTTTCTTT
TRBV3-1	TRBJ2-3	once	.	CASSQDAVDSYTDTQYF	TGTGCCAGCAGCCAAGATGCGGTTGACTCTTACACAGATACGCAGTATTTT
TRBV10-3	TRBJ2-3	.	TRBD1	CAISDPDREEADTQYF	TGTGCCATCAGTGACCCGGACAGGGAAGAAGCAGATACGCAGTATTTT
TRBV7-2	TRBJ2-5	.	.	CASSPPGGRETQYF	TGTGCCAGCAGCCCTCCTGGCGGTCGGGAGACCCAGTACTTC
TRBV24-1	TRBJ1-2	.	.	CATSDSGGVNYGYTF	TGTGCCACCAGTGATTCAGGTGGCGTTAACTATGGCTACACCTTC
TRBV11-2	TRBJ2-1	.	.	CASSLGPTGGNEQFF	TGTGCCAGCAGCTTAGGCCCTACCGGGGGCAATGAGCAGTTCTTC
TRBV9	TRBJ2-7	.	.	CASSVGRESSYEQYF	TGTGCCAGCAGCGTAGGTCGGGAGAGCTCCTACGAGCAGTACTTC
TRBV12-3/TRBV12-4	TRBJ2-2	.	.	CASNPHGASGELFF	TGTGCCAGCAACCCACACGGGGCGAGCGGGGAGCTGTTTTTT
TRBV30	TRBJ2-7	.	.	CAWSLGTSYEQYF	TGTGCCTGGAGTCTTGGCACCTCCTACGAGCAGTACTTC